The subject of this entry is one T cell receptor (beta chain). Clinical history reported by participants formed the basis on which cohorts were assigned. The sample originates from a study of blood T cell repertoires in COVID-19. About the research overall: Sources were T cells, B-cell-depleted T cells, or PBMCs; the material itself was cDNA or gDNA.

Only in-frame clones appear in the TCRdb table, and some are missing; sequencing was by immunoSEQ multiplex PCR. Of around 240,000 clones listed, approximately 83% are singletons. Germline V gene sequence: CDR1 SGHDT, CDR2 YYEEEE. The CDR3 contains 15 residues. V lost 5 bases and J lost 7; bases outside the gene matches: 8. The chain combines TRBV5-6 with TRBJ1-5; 11 bases are a match to TRBD1. The sample consisted of PBMCs or T cells enriched from blood (not recorded which). This TCR was recovered from a woman in her forties or fifties who had recovered from COVID-19. CDR3 loop: CASSFGQGADQPQHF. The CDR3 DNA follows: TGTGCCAGCAGTTTCGGACAGGGGGCTGACCAGCCCCAGCATTTT.